This T cell receptor (beta chain) was retrieved from a study of early T cells in non-severe SARS-CoV-2 infection. The overall study: Chains from this unsorted whole-blood bulk RNA could not be paired. Study-level findings and limits: Missing private and CD4 specificities, VDJdb matching favored anti-spike CD8 responses.

Concerning this clonotype itself: Its antigen remains unknown.

The trim removed 7 bases at V and 5 bases at J, leaving 10 bases unmatched. Germline V gene sequence: CDR1 ENHRY, CDR2 SYGVKD. The CDR3 extends over 14 amino acids. Each single cDNA molecule received a unique molecular identifier. Each CDR3 protein is one row after TCRdb ran MiXCR on the 5' RACE reads. The table lists about 80,000 distinct CDR3 sequences, roughly 12% of them singletons. The TCR comes from an adult who was a healthcare worker with PCR-confirmed SARS-CoV-2 infection or an uninfected control (not recorded which). Sequencing was performed on whole blood. This chain links TRBV10-3 with TRBJ1-2; 7 bases align to TRBD1. CDR3 sequence: CAIKGTAKEYGYTF. The CDR3 DNA sequence: TGTGCCATCAAGGGGACAGCAAAGGAATATGGCTACACCTTC.